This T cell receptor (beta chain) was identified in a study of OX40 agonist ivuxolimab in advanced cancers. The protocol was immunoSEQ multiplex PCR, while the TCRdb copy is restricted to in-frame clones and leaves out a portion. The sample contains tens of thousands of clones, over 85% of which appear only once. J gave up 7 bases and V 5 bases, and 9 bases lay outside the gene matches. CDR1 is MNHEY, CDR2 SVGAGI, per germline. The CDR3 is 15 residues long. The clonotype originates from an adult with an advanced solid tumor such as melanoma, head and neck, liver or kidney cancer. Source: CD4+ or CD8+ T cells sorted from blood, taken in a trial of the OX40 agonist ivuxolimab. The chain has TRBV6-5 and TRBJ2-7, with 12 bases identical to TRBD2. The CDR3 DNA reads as TGTGCCAGCAGTCAGCGGACTAGCGGGAAGAATGAGCAGTACTTC. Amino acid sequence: CASSQRTSGKNEQYF.